Listed here are 17 T cell receptor beta chains from one sample, sequenced in a study of CD8 T cells in Susac syndrome. When the RNA was reverse transcribed, random hexamers were used with an input of roughly 0.45 to 1 ug. TCRdb itself ran the immunoSEQ multiplex PCR reads through MiXCR, one entry per CDR3 protein. Of more than 150,000 distinct CDR3 sequences listed, more than 95% are singletons. Specimen: CD4+ T cells from PBMCs. The receptors were sampled from a human donor with Susac syndrome.

As DNA, the CDR3 is TGCAGTGCTAGGGGGGGTTTCGTGCAGACCCAGTACTTC. Its translation is CSARGGFVQTQYF. The genes are TRBV20-1 and TRBJ2-5; possible D gene TRBD2, 6 bases. The V end lost 3 bases, the J end lost 6 bases, and 14 bases lay between the germline ends. CDR1 and CDR2 from the germline V gene are DFQATT and SNEGSKA (reference sequence). CDR3 size: 13 residues.

In its sample, this clonotype was seen a few times. The chain has TRBV11-1 and TRBJ2-5; 9 positions match TRBD1. V shed 3 bases, J shed 2 bases, and the junction held 1 base outside the gene matches. In germline, CDR1 is SGHAT, CDR2 FQDESV (reference sequence). The CDR3 sequence is 14 residues long. CDR3 region: CASSFGTGQETQYF. Written as DNA, the CDR3 is TGTGCCAGCAGCTTCGGGACAGGGCAAGAGACCCAGTACTTC.

The chain joins TRBV6-6 to TRBJ2-1, with D unclear. The CDR3 extends over 12 amino acids. CDR1 and CDR2 (germline): MNHNY, SVGAGI (reference sequence). V gave up 7 bases and J gave up 0 bases, with 4 bases separating them. The CDR3 bases are TGTGCCAGCAAGGGCTCCTACAATGAGCAGTTCTTC. Translating gives CASKGSYNEQFF.

The chain employs TRBV20-1 and TRBJ2-5; 9 bases are shared with TRBD1. After removal of 0 bases from V and 2 bases from J, the junction contained 7 bases not matched to a gene. CDR3 length equals 16 residues. The germline V gene has CDR1 DFQATT and CDR2 SNEGSKA (reference sequence). The DNA of the CDR3 is TGCAGTGCTAGAGATCCTAGGACAGGGGTACAAGAGACCCAGTACTTC. Protein product: CSARDPRTGVQETQYF.

The chain recombines TRBV9 with TRBJ2-3; TRBD2 aligns across 9 bases. This CDR3 is 16 amino acids long. The trim removed 0 bases at V and 5 bases at J, leaving 7 bases unmatched. Germline V lookup: CDR1 SGDLS, CDR2 YYNGEE. CDR3 nucleotide sequence: TGTGCCAGCAGCGTAGCGGCCAGCGGGGGGAGAGATACGCAGTATTTT. Protein product: CASSVAASGGRDTQYF.

This sequence joins TRBV24-1 and TRBJ2-1; perhaps TRBD2 as D (6 bases). CDR1 and CDR2 from the germline V gene are KGHDR and SFDVKD. Trimming took off 4 bases at V and 6 bases at J, with 18 bases between the two ends. This CDR3 region has 16 residues. CDR3 sequence: CATSDRRGGNINEQFF. The DNA of the CDR3 is TGTGCCACCAGTGACCGGCGAGGCGGGAATATCAATGAGCAGTTCTTC.

The chain combines TRBV29-1 with TRBJ2-1; D unclear. Germline CDR1 reads SQVTM; CDR2 reads ANQGSEA. The V end lost 5 bases, the J end lost 5 bases, and 4 bases lay between the germline ends. The length of the CDR3 is 10 residues. CDR3 coding DNA: TGCAGCGTTCGAAACAATGAGCAGTTCTTC. Translated, it gives CSVRNNEQFF.

The V gene is TRBV2, the J gene TRBJ2-5; TRBD2 is a possible D gene (6 bases). The V end was cut by 6 bases, the J end by 9 bases, with 20 bases between. CDR1 is SNHLY and CDR2 is FYNNEI in the germline V gene. CDR3 length equals 14 residues. CDR3 nucleotide sequence: TGTGCCAGCAGCGAGGGGACTGGGCCAGCGGCCCAGTACTTC. Translated: CASSEGTGPAAQYF.

V gene TRBV5-1 combines with J gene TRBJ2-3; the match to TRBD2 covers 7 bases. J was trimmed by 2 bases and V by 4 bases; bases with no gene match: 10. Germline V lookup: CDR1 SGHRS, CDR2 YFSETQ. The CDR3 runs 16 residues. The CDR3 region has the DNA TGCGCCAGCAGCCCCCAGACTAGCTTCGTCACAGATACGCAGTATTTT. It yields the protein CASSPQTSFVTDTQYF.

This clonotype was counted a single time. The chain is built from TRBV5-4 and TRBJ2-5; 7 bases fit TRBD1. Unmatched junction bases numbered 6, after V lost 3 bases and J lost 1 base. Germline V gene data show CDR1 as SGHNT and CDR2 as YYREEE (reference sequence). This CDR3 spans 15 amino acids. The CDR3 coding sequence is TGTGCCAGCAGCTCCCGGGACAGCTTCCAAGAGACCCAGTACTTC. It is translated as CASSSRDSFQETQYF.

CDR3 nucleotide sequence: TGTGCCAGCAGTTTGGAGGGTGGGACAAACACAGATACGCAGTATTTT. Protein product: CASSLEGGTNTDTQYF. The chain joins TRBV27 to TRBJ2-3; D tentatively fits TRBD1 or TRBD2 (6 bases each). The CDR3 loop spans 16 amino acids. The V and J ends lost 3 bases and 2 bases respectively, with 15 bases between them. CDR1 is MNHEY and CDR2 is SMNVEV in the germline V gene (reference sequence).

The chain recombines TRBV11-3 with TRBJ2-2; D possibly corresponds to TRBD2 (6 bases). Germline V gene lookup returns CDR1 SGHNT and CDR2 YENEEA. V lost 7 bases, J lost 3 bases, and 15 bases lay in between. The CDR3 has 15 amino acids. The CDR3 bases are TGTGCCAGCAAAATTGGAGGGTTGGACACCGGGGAGCTGTTTTTT. Its translation is CASKIGGLDTGELFF.

V usage is TRBV29-1 and J usage is TRBJ2-1, with D unclear. CDR1 and CDR2 (germline): SQVTM, ANQGSEA. Trimming removed 4 bases at V and 4 bases at J, with 8 bases between. This CDR3 region has 12 residues. The CDR3 loop reads CSVAAQYNEQFF. The DNA for the CDR3 is TGCAGCGTTGCGGCACAGTACAATGAGCAGTTCTTC.

The chain couples TRBV2 to TRBJ2-5; either TRBD1 or TRBD2 may fit D (5 bases each). The germline V gene has CDR1 SNHLY and CDR2 FYNNEI. The ends were cut back, 8 bases at V and 6 bases at J, with 19 bases in the middle. This CDR3 is built from 14 residues. CDR3 sequence reads: CASARDQAVQTQYF. CDR3 in DNA: TGTGCCAGCGCCCGGGACCAAGCGGTACAGACCCAGTACTTC.

The chain uses TRBV30 and TRBJ2-7, with D unclear. Trimming left V 2 bases short and J 4 bases short, with 9 bases between. Per the germline V gene, CDR1 is GTSNPN and CDR2 is SVGIG (reference sequence). The CDR3 contains 12 residues. CDR3 protein: CAWSLDGYEQYF. The CDR3 DNA reads as TGTGCCTGGAGTCTGGACGGGTACGAGCAGTACTTC.

V is TRBV29-1 and J is TRBJ2-2; D is unclear. V shed 0 bases and J shed 9 bases, with 11 bases lying between them. This CDR3 has 13 residues. CDR1 is SQVTM, CDR2 ANQGSEA, per germline. CDR3 sequence: CSVEDRTGRELFF. The CDR3 bases are TGCAGCGTTGAAGATCGGACGGGCCGGGAGCTGTTTTTT.

This rearrangement joins TRBV4-2 to TRBJ2-1; TRBD1 is a possible D gene (5 bases). Trimming took 8 bases from V and 7 from J, leaving 12 bases between them. The CDR3 extends over 12 amino acids. Per germline, CDR1 LGHNA and CDR2 YNFKEQ. The DNA for the CDR3 is TGTGCCAGCGCCGCTAGGGGAAATGAGCAGTTCTTC. It encodes CASAARGNEQFF.